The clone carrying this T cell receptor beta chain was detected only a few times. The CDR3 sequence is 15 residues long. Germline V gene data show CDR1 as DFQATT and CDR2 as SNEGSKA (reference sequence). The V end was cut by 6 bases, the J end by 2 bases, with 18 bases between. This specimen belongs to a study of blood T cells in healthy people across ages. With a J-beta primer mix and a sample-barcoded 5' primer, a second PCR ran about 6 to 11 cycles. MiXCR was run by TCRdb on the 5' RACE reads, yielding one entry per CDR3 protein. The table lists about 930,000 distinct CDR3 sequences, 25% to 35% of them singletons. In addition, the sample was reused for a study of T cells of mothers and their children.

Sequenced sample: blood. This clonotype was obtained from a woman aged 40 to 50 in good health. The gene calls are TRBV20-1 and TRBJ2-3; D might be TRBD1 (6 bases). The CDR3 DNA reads TGCAGTGCCCCCATCCCCAGACAGGCCACAGATACGCAGTATTTT. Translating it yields CSAPIPRQATDTQYF.